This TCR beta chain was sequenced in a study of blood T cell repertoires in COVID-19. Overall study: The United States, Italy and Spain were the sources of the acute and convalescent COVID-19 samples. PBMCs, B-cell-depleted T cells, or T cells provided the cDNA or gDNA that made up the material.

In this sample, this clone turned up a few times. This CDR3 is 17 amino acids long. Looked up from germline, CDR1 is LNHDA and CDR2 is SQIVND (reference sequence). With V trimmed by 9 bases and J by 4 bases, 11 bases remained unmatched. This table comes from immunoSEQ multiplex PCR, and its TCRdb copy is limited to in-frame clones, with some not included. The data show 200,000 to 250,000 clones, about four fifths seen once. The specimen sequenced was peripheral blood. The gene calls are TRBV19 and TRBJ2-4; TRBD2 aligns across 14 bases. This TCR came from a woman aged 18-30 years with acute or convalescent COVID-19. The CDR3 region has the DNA TGTGCCAGCACGAGGGGACTAGCGGGAGTTGGTAAAAACATTCAGTACTTC. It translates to CASTRGLAGVGKNIQYF.